This entry lists 32 T cell receptor beta chains sequenced from one sample in a study of blood T cell repertoires in COVID-19. Measured with immunoSEQ multiplex PCR; TCRdb has only the in-frame clones, and not every one. The sample carries nearly 250,000 clones, more than 75% recorded once. The sample taken for sequencing was peripheral blood. These TCRs come from a woman aged 55 to 70 who had recovered from COVID-19.

V gene TRBV21-1 combines with J gene TRBJ1-1; the table's D call, TRBD1, has no DNA check behind it. TRBV21-1 is listed as a pseudogene. There are 14 residues in the CDR3. The CDR3 nucleotides read TGTGCCAGCAGCAAAGGGACAGGGGACACTGAAGCTTTCTTT. Amino acid sequence: CASSKGTGDTEAFF.

CDR3 sequence (DNA): TGCGCCAGCAGTGCCTTTTCCGGGGGGCGTGAAACTGAAGCTTTCTTT. Translation: CASSAFSGGRETEAFF. The chain recombines TRBV10-1 with TRBJ1-1, with D possibly being TRBD1 (6 bases). The CDR3 extends over 16 amino acids. The V and J ends lost 4 bases and 5 bases respectively, with 20 bases between them. The germline CDR1 and CDR2 sequences are WNHNN and SYGVQD (reference sequence).

This chain's CDR3 is CASSLLGQGNYGYTF. The CDR3 nucleotides read TGTGCCAGCAGCTTATTGGGACAGGGGAACTATGGCTACACCTTC. The chain carries TRBV7-2 and TRBJ1-2; 10 positions agree with TRBD1. Germline V lookup: CDR1 SGHTA, CDR2 FQGNSA. The CDR3 has 15 amino acids. Unmatched junction bases numbered 2, after V lost 2 bases and J lost 2 bases.

The chain carries TRBV18 and TRBJ2-3; D perhaps matches TRBD1 (5 bases). CDR3 size: 15 residues. The germline gives CDR1 KGHSH, CDR2 LQKENI. Trimming shortened V by 3 bases and J by 0 bases, and 10 bases separated the two germline ends. The CDR3, as DNA: TGTGCCAGCTCACCTACACAGGATAGCACAGATACGCAGTATTTT. Its translation is CASSPTQDSTDTQYF.

The table lists this clone with a count of one. The rearrangement joins TRBV28 to TRBJ2-3, with 10 bases lining up with TRBD1. CDR3 length: 17 residues. Per the germline V gene, CDR1 is MDHEN and CDR2 is SYDVKM. Trimming took 1 base from V and 0 from J; bases not matched to a gene: 4. The CDR3 bases are TGTGCCAGCAGTTTATTGACAGGGGGCTTAAGCACAGATACGCAGTATTTT. Translated: CASSLLTGGLSTDTQYF.

This sequence joins TRBV7-2 and TRBJ2-2; D is unresolved. Germline V lookup: CDR1 SGHTA, CDR2 FQGNSA. The CDR3 contains 14 residues. Trimming pared 2 bases from V and 7 bases from J, leaving 11 bases between. The DNA of the CDR3 is TGTGCCAGCAGCTTAATCTCCGTTTTCGGGGAGCTGTTTTTT. Protein: CASSLISVFGELFF.

The chain has TRBV7-9 and TRBJ1-2; D gene unclear. V was cut by 6 bases and J by 2 bases, with 10 bases left in between. The CDR3 spans 13 residues. Germline V gene data show CDR1 as SEHNR and CDR2 as FQNEAQ (reference sequence). The CDR3 DNA reads TGTGCCAGCAGACCCGACACAAACTATGGCTACACCTTC. The encoded protein is CASRPDTNYGYTF. Combining the CDR3 with reference TRBV7-9 and TRBJ1-2 gives the whole variable domain DTGVSQNPRHKITKRGQNVTFRCDPISEHNRLYWYRQTLGQGPEFLTYFQNEAQLEKSRLLSDRFSAERPKGSFSTLEIQRTEQGDSAMYLCASRPDTNYGYTFGSGTRLTVV.

The chain carries TRBV3-1 (or the pseudogene TRBV3-2) and TRBJ2-5; TRBD2 agrees at 8 bases. The CDR3 has 14 amino acids. Trimming took 8 bases from V and 2 from J; bases not matched to a gene: 7. CDR1 LGHDT and CDR2 YNNKEL come from the germline V gene (reference sequence). DNA for the CDR3: TGTGCCAGCCATCGAACGGGGGGGCAAGAGACCCAGTACTTC. Residues: CASHRTGGQETQYF.

The V call is TRBV28, the J call TRBJ1-1; TRBD1 might be the D (6 bases). The germline V and J ends were trimmed by 7 bases and 10 bases, with 22 bases remaining between them. The CDR3 runs 14 residues. The germline V gene encodes CDR1 MDHEN and CDR2 SYDVKM. This CDR3 reads CASTTPGGQSRAFF. CDR3 nucleotides: TGTGCCAGCACCACCCCGGGGGGCCAATCGAGAGCTTTCTTT.

This rearrangement joins TRBV19 to TRBJ1-1; no definite D call. Trimming removed 8 bases at V and 3 bases at J, with 13 bases between. The CDR3 is made up of 13 amino acids. CDR1 is LNHDA, CDR2 SQIVND, per germline (reference sequence). The CDR3 DNA reads as TGTGCCAGTTCACGCAGCCGGGACACTGAAGCTTTCTTT. It yields the protein CASSRSRDTEAFF.

V gene TRBV7-2 combines with J gene TRBJ2-3; 7 nucleotides match TRBD2. The length of the CDR3 is 17 residues. The V gene end was trimmed by 1 base and the J gene end by 1 base; junction bases not matched to a gene: 8. In germline, CDR1 is SGHTA, CDR2 FQGNSA. The CDR3 loop reads CASSLVGGGGGTDTQYF. The CDR3 coding sequence is TGTGCCAGCAGCTTAGTTGGCGGGGGAGGGGGCACAGATACGCAGTATTTT.

This clone has just a few counts. In DNA, the CDR3 is TGTGCCAGCAGCGGGGACAGGGGTCGTGAAAAACTGTTTTTT. Translated, it gives CASSGDRGREKLFF. This rearrangement joins TRBV5-6 to TRBJ1-4; 10 bases match TRBD1. V gave up 4 bases and J gave up 7 bases; unmatched junction bases: 4. The germline V gene encodes CDR1 SGHDT and CDR2 YYEEEE. The CDR3 consists of 14 residues.

This clone was seen more than once but under ten times. The V and J genes are TRBV12-3 or TRBV12-4 and TRBJ2-1; D call uncertain. V was shortened by 5 bases and J by 8 bases, with 10 bases between the two germline ends. The CDR3 consists of 12 residues. CDR3 nucleotide sequence: TGTGCCAGCAGTCCCACTAACCATGAGCAGTTCTTC. It specifies CASSPTNHEQFF.

This chain uses TRBV4-1 with TRBJ1-5; maybe TRBD1 (5 bases). CDR1 is MGHRA, CDR2 YSYEKL, per germline. The germline V and J ends were trimmed by 3 bases and 2 bases, with 8 bases remaining between them. This CDR3 comprises 14 residues. The CDR3 loop reads CASSHQGGNQPQHF. CDR3 nucleotides: TGCGCCAGCAGCCACCAGGGTGGCAATCAGCCCCAGCATTTT.

For the CDR3, the DNA is TGTGCCAGCAGCTTAAGGGGGCGAACTAATGAAAAACTGTTTTTT. Amino acids: CASSLRGRTNEKLFF. J is TRBJ1-4 and V is TRBV7-2; TRBD1 aligns across 7 bases. The CDR3 sequence is 15 residues long. Germline-derived CDR1 and CDR2 are SGHTA and FQGNSA. J was trimmed by 1 base and V by 2 bases; bases with no gene match: 1.

The chain joins TRBV4-2 to TRBJ1-1, with no clear D. The germline V gene encodes CDR1 LGHNA and CDR2 YNFKEQ. CDR3 length: 15 residues. The V end was cut by 3 bases, the J end by 0 bases, with 11 bases between. CDR3 DNA: TGTGCCAGCAGCCAGCCACAGAGCATGAACACTGAAGCTTTCTTT. Its translation: CASSQPQSMNTEAFF.

J is TRBJ2-3 and V is TRBV4-2; 9 bases fit TRBD2. Germline trimming cut 0 bases from V and 6 bases from J; bases unmatched to any gene: 7. CDR1 LGHNA and CDR2 YNFKEQ come from the germline V gene. The length of the CDR3 is 16 residues. The CDR3, as DNA: TGTGCCAGCAGCCAAGATGGCGGGGGGGCCTCGGATACGCAGTATTTT. Protein product: CASSQDGGGASDTQYF.

This chain uses TRBV24-1 with TRBJ2-6; 7 bases fit TRBD1. Losses at the gene ends were 9 bases for V and 2 bases for J; bases not matched to a gene: 3. The CDR3 sequence is 14 residues long. Germline assignment: CDR1 KGHDR and CDR2 SFDVKD. CDR3 DNA: TGTGCCACCTCCGACAGGGCTGGGGCCAACGTCCTGACTTTC. Residues: CATSDRAGANVLTF.

This chain uses TRBV5-1 with TRBJ1-6; the match to TRBD1 covers 10 bases. This CDR3 has 15 amino acids. Germline assignment: CDR1 SGHRS and CDR2 YFSETQ. Unmatched junction bases numbered 4, after V lost 0 bases and J lost 10 bases. DNA for the CDR3: TGCGCCAGCAGCTTGGTAGGACAGGGGGAATCACCCCTCCACTTT. Translated: CASSLVGQGESPLHF.

This clone was detected once. The CDR3 bases are TGTGCCTGGATTGGGGGGGCACCTAGCAATCAGCCCCAGCATTTT. Residues: CAWIGGAPSNQPQHF. The chain employs TRBV30 and TRBJ1-5, with D maybe TRBD1 (6 bases). The CDR3 sequence is 15 residues long. The V and J ends lost 4 bases and 0 bases respectively, with 13 bases between them. Germline V gene sequence: CDR1 GTSNPN, CDR2 SVGIG (reference sequence).

V and J are TRBV4-1 and TRBJ1-6; no clear D. V lost 0 bases to trimming and J lost 6 bases, with 15 bases between them. The CDR3 sequence is 17 residues long. Germline-derived CDR1 and CDR2 are MGHRA and YSYEKL. For the CDR3, the DNA is TGCGCCAGCAGCCAAGATCAGCGGTGGCAGTCTAATTCACCCCTCCACTTT. Translated, it gives CASSQDQRWQSNSPLHF.

V usage is TRBV7-3 and J usage is TRBJ2-1; 10 bases fit TRBD1. With V trimmed by 5 bases and J by 0 bases, 1 base remained unmatched. This CDR3 is 15 amino acids long. Germline V gene sequence: CDR1 SGHTA, CDR2 FQGTGA. The CDR3 DNA reads as TGTGCCAGCAGCCGGACAGGGGGCTCCTACAATGAGCAGTTCTTC. It encodes CASSRTGGSYNEQFF.

V is TRBV2 and J is TRBJ2-1; possibly TRBD1 for D (5 bases). Trimming took 8 bases from V and 6 from J, leaving 14 bases between them. This CDR3 comprises 13 residues. CDR1 and CDR2 from the germline V gene are SNHLY and FYNNEI. As DNA, the CDR3 is TGTGCCAGCGTAGGGGTAGGGCGCAATGAGCAGTTCTTC. Encoded protein: CASVGVGRNEQFF.

This chain links TRBV7-8 with TRBJ1-4, with 7 bases identical to TRBD1. This CDR3 has 15 amino acids. Per germline, CDR1 SGHVS and CDR2 FQNEAQ. The ends lost 5 bases at V and 3 bases at J; junction bases unmatched: 6. The CDR3 here is CASSPPGTANEKLFF. The CDR3 bases are TGTGCCAGCAGCCCACCCGGGACAGCTAATGAAAAACTGTTTTTT.

The chain joins TRBV28 to TRBJ1-2; 10 nucleotides line up with TRBD1. The V and J ends lost 8 bases and 5 bases, in that order; junction bases with no gene match: 8. The germline V gene has CDR1 MDHEN and CDR2 SYDVKM. CDR3 length: 14 amino acids. The CDR3 DNA follows: TGTGCCAGCGAAGACAGGGGGCGGGGGTATGGCTACACCTTC. It yields the protein CASEDRGRGYGYTF.

The V call is TRBV7-2, the J call TRBJ2-3; 10 nucleotides match TRBD2. The ends lost 0 bases at V and 3 bases at J; junction bases unmatched: 3. This CDR3 contains 16 residues. The germline CDR1 and CDR2 sequences are SGHTA and FQGNSA. CDR3 coding DNA: TGTGCCAGCAGCTTAGCAGCGGGGGGGACAACAGATACGCAGTATTTT. It translates to CASSLAAGGTTDTQYF. Full variable domain (rest looked up from reference TRBV7-2 and TRBJ2-3): GAGVSQSPSNKVTEKGKDVELRCDPISGHTALYWYRQSLGQGLEFLIYFQGNSAPDKSGLPSDRFSAERTGGSVSTLTIQRTQQEDSAVYLCASSLAAGGTTDTQYFGPGTRLTVL.

V usage is TRBV9 and J usage is TRBJ2-2; D is unresolved. The V and J ends lost 3 bases and 6 bases respectively, with 9 bases between them. The CDR3 totals 13 residues. Germline assignment: CDR1 SGDLS and CDR2 YYNGEE. In nucleotides, the CDR3 is TGTGCCAGCAGCGCCCCCCCGGCCGGGGAGCTGTTTTTT. Translated: CASSAPPAGELFF.

The V gene is TRBV5-1, the J gene TRBJ2-2; possibly TRBD2 for D (5 bases). CDR3 length: 14 amino acids. The ends were cut back, 2 bases at V and 5 bases at J, with 10 bases in the middle. Per the germline V gene, CDR1 is SGHRS and CDR2 is YFSETQ. This CDR3 is CASSFFGETGELFF. CDR3 nucleotide sequence: TGCGCCAGCAGCTTTTTCGGGGAAACCGGGGAGCTGTTTTTT.

This clone is a singleton in its sample. The chain has TRBV19 and TRBJ2-5, with D perhaps matching TRBD2 (5 bases). CDR3 length: 13 residues. V shed 7 bases and J shed 5 bases, with 14 bases lying between them. Germline CDR1 LNHDA, CDR2 SQIVND (reference sequence). CDR3 in DNA: TGTGCCAGTAACCGGGGAACGGGGGAGACCCAGTACTTC. It codes for CASNRGTGETQYF.

The chain links TRBV18 to TRBJ1-6; TRBD1 might be the D (5 bases). V was pared by 2 bases and J by 10 bases, with 12 bases between. The CDR3 covers 14 residues. Germline CDR1 reads KGHSH; CDR2 reads LQKENI. In DNA form, the CDR3 reads TGTGCCAGCTCACCATCCCGGGACTTCTCACCCCTCCACTTT. It is translated as CASSPSRDFSPLHF.

V gene TRBV6-5 combines with J gene TRBJ2-7, with D possibly matching TRBD2 (5 bases). Trimming pared 7 bases from V and 0 bases from J, leaving 13 bases between. Germline V gene sequence: CDR1 MNHEY, CDR2 SVGAGI. The CDR3 totals 14 residues. CDR3 nucleotide sequence: TGTGCCAGCACGTCGGAGGTCAGCTCCTACGAGCAGTACTTC. Translating it yields CASTSEVSSYEQYF.

This clone was recorded once. CDR3 sequence: CASSRGQGLTYEQYF. The DNA for the CDR3 is TGTGCCAGCAGCAGGGGACAGGGGTTAACCTACGAGCAGTACTTC. This chain uses TRBV11-2 with TRBJ2-7; 10 bases fit TRBD1. CDR1 SGHAT and CDR2 FQNNGV come from the germline V gene. The CDR3 runs to 15 residues. Trimming took 5 bases from V and 2 from J; bases not matched to a gene: 6.